The 29 T cell receptor beta chains below all came from one sample that was sequenced in a study of T cell responses to AZD1222 COVID-19 vaccine. Assay: immunoSEQ multiplex PCR; the TCRdb copy retains only in-frame clones and omits some. The data hold 110,000 or so clones, with approximately 90% observed a single time. The sample was peripheral blood, taken on day 0 of AZD1222 vaccination. The receptors were sampled from an adult in good health.

The DNA of the CDR3 is TGTGCCAGCAGTTACCCCCGGACTAAACTGTTTTTT. As protein: CASSYPRTKLFF. The chain is built from TRBV6-2 or TRBV6-3 and TRBJ2-2; D might be TRBD2 (6 bases). The CDR3 length is 12 residues. Trimming left V 2 bases short and J 14 bases short, with 12 bases between. From germline, CDR1 is MNHEY and CDR2 SVGEGT.

This clone has just a few counts. The V call is TRBV23-1, the J call TRBJ2-2; 11 bases are a match to TRBD1. TRBV23-1 is an open reading frame whose function is uncertain. After removal of 3 bases from V and 4 bases from J, the junction contained 4 bases not matched to a gene. This CDR3 has 16 amino acids. CDR3 protein: CASSQRGTGGTGELFF. In nucleotides, the CDR3 is TGCGCCAGCAGTCAGCGGGGGACAGGGGGCACCGGGGAGCTGTTTTTT.

The CDR3 coding sequence is TGTGCCAGTCAGACCCCGGGCTATAATTCACCCCTCCACTTT. It codes for CASQTPGYNSPLHF. The V gene is TRBV19, the J gene TRBJ1-6; D not certain. Between the trimmed V and J ends, which lost 8 bases and 3 bases, there was a span of 11 bases. Germline V CDR1 and CDR2: LNHDA, SQIVND (reference sequence). The CDR3 consists of 14 residues.

The chain uses TRBV4-2 and TRBJ2-7, with 10 bases that match TRBD2. The germline V gene has CDR1 LGHNA and CDR2 YNFKEQ. CDR3 length equals 16 residues. V dropped 1 base and J dropped 0; count of bases not matched to a gene: 3. This chain's CDR3 is CASSQGTSGDSYEQYF. CDR3 bases: TGTGCCAGCAGCCAAGGCACTAGCGGGGACTCCTACGAGCAGTACTTC.

This rearrangement joins TRBV5-1 to TRBJ1-3; 9 bases map to TRBD1. The CDR3 has 15 residues. Germline values: CDR1 SGHRS, CDR2 YFSETQ. Unmatched junction bases numbered 5, after V lost 3 bases and J lost 4 bases. CDR3 loop: CASSSGQGPGNTIYF. The CDR3 nucleotides are TGCGCCAGCAGCTCTGGACAGGGGCCCGGAAACACCATATATTTT.

The chain links TRBV30 to TRBJ2-6; tentatively, D is TRBD2 (5 bases). The CDR3 extends over 13 amino acids. Deletions cut 3 bases from V and 3 bases from J, with 6 bases between. CDR1 and CDR2 from the germline V gene are GTSNPN and SVGIG (reference sequence). The CDR3 bases are TGTGCCTGGAGCCGGGGTGGGGCCAACGTCCTGACTTTC. It specifies CAWSRGGANVLTF.

This chain joins TRBV7-8 and TRBJ2-5; D remains ambiguous. From germline, CDR1 is SGHVS and CDR2 FQNEAQ. The CDR3 totals 14 residues. Trimming pared 4 bases from V and 0 bases from J, leaving 9 bases between. The chain's CDR3 is CASSSHGYQETQYF. The CDR3 region has the DNA TGTGCCAGCAGCTCCCATGGGTACCAAGAGACCCAGTACTTC.

The chain is built from TRBV5-6 and TRBJ1-5, with a tentative D call TRBD1 (6 bases). Germline V gene lookup returns CDR1 SGHDT and CDR2 YYEEEE. Trimming cost V 4 bases and J 4 bases, with 18 bases left between them. This CDR3 has 16 residues. The CDR3 DNA follows: TGTGCCAGCAGCCCCCTGGGGGCGGGCGATAATCAGCCCCAGCATTTT. Translated, it gives CASSPLGAGDNQPQHF. Drawing the rest from reference TRBV5-6 and TRBJ1-5, the complete variable domain is DAGVTQSPTHLIKTRGQQVTLRCSPKSGHDTVSWYQQALGQGPQFIFQYYEEEERQRGNFPDRFSGHQFPNYSSELNVNALLLGDSALYLCASSPLGAGDNQPQHFGDGTRLSIL.

This clone came up once. The chain joins TRBV19 to TRBJ2-5, with 7 nucleotides matching TRBD2. The V segment lost 2 bases and the J segment 5 bases; nucleotides outside the gene matches: 5. CDR3 size: 14 residues. The germline V gene encodes CDR1 LNHDA and CDR2 SQIVND (reference sequence). CDR3 nucleotides: TGTGCCAGTAGTATAAGGCGGGGGTTGGAGACCCAGTACTTC. It yields the protein CASSIRRGLETQYF.

Details on this clone: One junction end does not reproduce the germline sequence, and a read error may be involved. The rearrangement links TRBV15 to TRBJ1-1, with unresolved D. Per the germline V gene, CDR1 is LNHNV and CDR2 is YYDKDF (reference sequence). This CDR3 has 15 residues. The CDR3 DNA reads TGTGCCACAAGCACTGGTCTCCACTCCCTCACTGAAGCTTTCTTT. It translates to CATSTGLHSLTEAFF.

V and J are TRBV19 and TRBJ2-6, with a possible D match to TRBD1 (5 bases). The CDR3 loop spans 16 amino acids. Trimming removed 4 bases at V and 2 bases at J, with 12 bases between. Germline assignment: CDR1 LNHDA and CDR2 SQIVND (reference sequence). This CDR3 is CASSTRALTGANVLTF. CDR3 DNA sequence: TGTGCCAGTAGTACCAGGGCCCTCACTGGGGCCAACGTCCTGACTTTC.

The chain recombines TRBV3-1 (or the pseudogene TRBV3-2) with TRBJ1-2; the match to TRBD1 covers 11 bases. This CDR3 is 14 amino acids long. Germline V gene data show CDR1 as LGHDT and CDR2 as YNNKEL (reference sequence). J gave up 6 bases and V 4 bases, and 4 bases lay outside the gene matches. This chain's CDR3 is CASSPWTGGNGYTF. DNA of the CDR3: TGTGCCAGCAGCCCCTGGACAGGGGGCAATGGCTACACCTTC.

The gene calls are TRBV6-4 and TRBJ2-2, with D tentatively TRBD1 (6 bases). The CDR3 runs 12 residues. Looked up from germline, CDR1 is MRHNA and CDR2 is SNTAGT. The V and J ends lost 5 bases and 7 bases respectively, with 8 bases between them. The CDR3 region is CASSPGVGELFF. CDR3 bases: TGTGCCAGCAGTCCAGGGGTCGGGGAGCTGTTTTTT.

J is TRBJ1-3 and V is TRBV3-1 (or the pseudogene TRBV3-2); no clear D gene. Germline loops: CDR1 LGHDT, CDR2 YNNKEL (reference sequence). The ends were cut back, 0 bases at V and 5 bases at J, with 8 bases in the middle. The CDR3 runs to 14 residues. The CDR3 DNA reads as TGTGCCAGCAGCCAAGATCCCCCGAGAAACACCATATATTTT. This translates into CASSQDPPRNTIYF.

The chain carries TRBV18 and TRBJ1-6; D ambiguous. Between the trimmed V and J ends, which lost 1 base and 5 bases, there was a span of 9 bases. Germline V gene lookup returns CDR1 KGHSH and CDR2 LQKENI. The CDR3 is 15 residues long. CDR3: CASSPQGGNNSPLHF. CDR3 coding DNA: TGTGCCAGCTCACCACAGGGCGGGAATAATTCACCCCTCCACTTT.

The V and J genes are TRBV9 and TRBJ2-1; D is uncertain. The germline gives CDR1 SGDLS, CDR2 YYNGEE. V lost 2 bases to trimming and J lost 4 bases, with 13 bases between them. The CDR3 contains 15 residues. CDR3 DNA: TGTGCCAGCAGCGTTTTACCCTCCGGGTACAATGAGCAGTTCTTC. This sequence encodes CASSVLPSGYNEQFF.

V gene TRBV15 combines with J gene TRBJ2-2; D is unclear. The length of the CDR3 is 16 residues. Germline CDR1 is LNHNV and CDR2 is YYDKDF (reference sequence). Trimming shortened V by 3 bases and J by 0 bases, and 11 bases separated the two germline ends. Written as DNA, the CDR3 is TGTGCCACCAGCAGTAGAGGCAAGACGAACACCGGGGAGCTGTTTTTT. This codes for CATSSRGKTNTGELFF.

In DNA form, the CDR3 reads TGTGCCAGCAGCCTCGGGGGATGGGCAACTAATGAAAAACTGTTTTTT. Amino acids: CASSLGGWATNEKLFF. The chain links TRBV14 to TRBJ1-4; D may be TRBD1 (5 bases). The length of the CDR3 is 16 residues. Trimming cost V 4 bases and J 0 bases, with 12 bases left between them. The germline CDR1 and CDR2 sequences are SGHDN and FVKESK.

The table lists this clone with a count of one. The V and J genes are TRBV29-1 and TRBJ2-7; the match to TRBD2 covers 9 bases. The germline gives CDR1 SQVTM, CDR2 ANQGSEA. The trim removed 4 bases at V and 0 bases at J, leaving 7 bases unmatched. CDR3 size: 15 residues. The CDR3 nucleotides are TGCAGCGTTGTGGGACGCGGGGGGGCCTCCTACGAGCAGTACTTC. Protein sequence: CSVVGRGGASYEQYF.

V gene TRBV7-8 combines with J gene TRBJ1-4; D perhaps matches TRBD1 (6 bases). The CDR3 contains 15 residues. CDR1 is SGHVS and CDR2 is FQNEAQ in the germline V gene. Trimming cost V 3 bases and J 6 bases, with 14 bases left between them. In nucleotides, the CDR3 is TGTGCCAGCAGCTTCCGCCGGGACACCGATGAAAAACTGTTTTTT. This codes for CASSFRRDTDEKLFF.

The gene calls are TRBV5-6 and TRBJ1-4; D unclear. CDR3 size: 15 residues. Trimming took 2 bases from V and 5 from J, leaving 13 bases between them. The germline V gene encodes CDR1 SGHDT and CDR2 YYEEEE. The CDR3 coding sequence is TGTGCCAGCAGCTTCCAGCATAATTCGAATGAAAAACTGTTTTTT. Its protein product is CASSFQHNSNEKLFF.

This clone was seen just once. The genes are TRBV5-1 and TRBJ1-6; 9 nucleotides line up with TRBD1. Germline V gives CDR1 SGHRS, CDR2 YFSETQ. The CDR3 has 15 residues. V lost 4 bases to trimming and J lost 8 bases; unmatched junction nucleotides: 7. CDR3 nucleotide sequence: TGCGCCAGCAGCCCACGGACAGGGGAAGATTCACCCCTCCACTTT. Translated, it gives CASSPRTGEDSPLHF.

The J gene is TRBJ2-5, the V gene TRBV11-2, with 10 bases that match TRBD1. This CDR3 contains 15 residues. Germline CDR1 SGHAT, CDR2 FQNNGV. Germline trimming cut 8 bases from V and 5 bases from J; bases unmatched to any gene: 11. The chain's CDR3 is CASDRQGAPGETQYF. The CDR3 DNA follows: TGTGCCAGCGACCGACAGGGGGCGCCGGGGGAGACCCAGTACTTC. The full variable domain, its missing parts supplied by reference TRBV11-2 and TRBJ2-5, is EAGVAQSPRYKIIEKRQSVAFWCNPISGHATLYWYQQILGQGPKLLIQFQNNGVVDDSQLPKDRFSAERLKGVDSTLKIQPAKLEDSAVYLCASDRQGAPGETQYFGPGTRLLVL.

This clone was found once. The J gene is TRBJ1-6, the V gene TRBV19; D uncertain. The germline CDR1 and CDR2 sequences are LNHDA and SQIVND (reference sequence). Trimming stripped 6 bases from V and 0 bases from J, with 12 bases between. This CDR3 spans 16 amino acids. The CDR3 loop is CASRPTASSYNSPLHF. In DNA, the CDR3 is TGTGCCAGTAGACCGACGGCGAGCTCCTATAATTCACCCCTCCACTTT. Using reference TRBV19 and TRBJ1-6 for the parts outside the CDR3, the full variable domain is DGGITQSPKYLFRKEGQNVTLSCEQNLNHDAMYWYRQDPGQGLRLIYYSQIVNDFQKGDIAEGYSVSREKKESFPLTVTSAQKNPTAFYLCASRPTASSYNSPLHFGNGTRLTVT.

The chain combines TRBV4-3 with TRBJ1-2, with D unresolved. The CDR3 is 15 residues long. Trimming shortened V by 0 bases and J by 1 base, and 9 bases separated the two germline ends. Per germline, CDR1 LGHNA and CDR2 YSLEER. In DNA, the CDR3 is TGCGCCAGCAGCCAAGATTGGAACAATAACTATGGCTACACCTTC. Translated, it gives CASSQDWNNNYGYTF.

The J gene is TRBJ2-7, the V gene TRBV7-2; TRBD1 matches 8 bases. This CDR3 has 14 residues. Germline lookup yields CDR1 SGHTA and CDR2 FQGNSA. V lost 6 bases and J lost 2; bases outside the gene matches: 6. The CDR3 bases are TGTGCCAGCAGGAGCCACAGGGGGACCTACGAGCAGTACTTC. This sequence encodes CASRSHRGTYEQYF.

This chain links TRBV1 with TRBJ1-3. TRBV1 is shown as a pseudogene. CDR3 size: 16 residues. The CDR3 DNA follows: TGCACCAGCAGCCAAGATGGCTGGAGCTCTGGAAACACCATATATTTT. It translates to CTSSQDGWSSGNTIYF.

This clone was recorded only once. The J gene is TRBJ1-2, the V gene TRBV14; 7 nucleotides line up with TRBD1. Germline CDR1 SGHDN, CDR2 FVKESK. V lost 1 base, J lost 8 bases, and 10 bases stayed unmatched. This CDR3 contains 15 residues. CDR3 DNA sequence: TGTGCCAGCAGCCAAGCGCGGGGCAGGGGGGTCGGCTACACCTTC. The encoded protein is CASSQARGRGVGYTF.

The chain combines TRBV5-1 with TRBJ1-1; D may be TRBD1 (5 bases). Between the trimmed V and J ends, which lost 6 bases and 1 base, there was a span of 13 bases. CDR1 is SGHRS, CDR2 YFSETQ, per germline. CDR3 length equals 14 residues. CDR3 DNA: TGCGCCAGCATGGGGCGTGGGACGAACACTGAAGCTTTCTTT. Its protein is CASMGRGTNTEAFF.